The 5 T cell receptor beta chains given below trace back to one sample, sequenced in a study of vaccination effects on CD4 cells after COVID-19. These receptors lack a known antigen. ViraFEST used viral peptide pools to expand antigen-specific CD4+ T cells before sequencing. The authors isolated CD4+ T cells after around 11 days of culture. Sometime from March through December 2020, the person acquired a SARS-CoV-2 infection that PCR confirmed. This table comes from immunoSEQ multiplex PCR, and its TCRdb copy is limited to in-frame clones, with some not included. The repertoire holds about 19,000 clones, with about 70% as singletons. Sequences were derived from CD4+ T cells from PBMCs cultured with SARS-CoV-2 spike peptides, sampled before COVID-19 vaccination. These TCRs come from a human donor who had a prior SARS-CoV-2 infection.

This clone has only a few counts. V and J are TRBV23-1 and TRBJ1-3; D gene uncertain. TRBV23-1 is known as an ORF, though its function is uncertain. The CDR3 loop spans 13 amino acids. Trimming shortened V by 9 bases and J by 5 bases, and 14 bases separated the two germline ends. The CDR3 DNA reads as TGCGCCAGAGCCCAAAAAGACAGAAACACCATATATTTT. It encodes CARAQKDRNTIYF.

Only a few counts were recorded for this clone. The chain has TRBV4-2 and TRBJ2-1; D is possibly TRBD2 (6 bases). V was cut by 2 bases and J by 7 bases, with 18 bases left in between. Germline lookup yields CDR1 LGHNA and CDR2 YNFKEQ. The CDR3 sequence is 16 residues long. CDR3: CASSQRVGSAGNEQFF. CDR3 DNA sequence: TGTGCCAGCAGCCAACGGGTCGGGAGTGCTGGTAATGAGCAGTTCTTC.

The J gene is TRBJ2-1, the V gene TRBV11-2; 10 bases align to TRBD1. V lost 5 bases, J lost 7 bases, and 17 bases stayed unmatched. This CDR3 is 18 amino acids long. CDR1 is SGHAT and CDR2 is FQNNGV in the germline V gene. The CDR3 DNA is TGTGCCAGCAGCCAGGGACAGGGGTCGACGGGAGCATGGAATGAGCAGTTCTTC. Its translation: CASSQGQGSTGAWNEQFF.

V and J are TRBV27 and TRBJ2-3; 7 bases match TRBD2. This CDR3 has 16 amino acids. Losses at the gene ends were 3 bases for V and 0 bases for J; bases not matched to a gene: 6. Germline V gives CDR1 MNHEY, CDR2 SMNVEV (reference sequence). CDR3 region: CASSLGLLRSTDTQYF. The DNA of the CDR3 is TGTGCCAGCAGTTTGGGACTACTGCGTAGCACAGATACGCAGTATTTT.

This clone appeared once. The chain recombines TRBV5-4 with TRBJ1-1; D perhaps matches TRBD1 (5 bases). The CDR3 totals 16 residues. V lost 1 base and J lost 1, with 14 bases in between. CDR1 SGHNT and CDR2 YYREEE come from the germline V gene (reference sequence). The CDR3 DNA follows: TGTGCCAGCAGCTTGCTTAACAGGTTACAGAACACTGAAGCTTTCTTT. Translating gives CASSLLNRLQNTEAFF.